The present TCR beta chain was sequenced within a study of blood T cell repertoires in COVID-19. Using immunoSEQ multiplex PCR, the repertoire was profiled, and TCRdb retains in-frame clones only, with some absent. The repertoire holds more than 80,000 clones, with 87% as singletons. The germline gives CDR1 DFQATT, CDR2 SNEGSKA (reference sequence). This CDR3 comprises 13 residues. Trimming stripped 3 bases from V and 8 bases from J, with 13 bases between. The chain recombines TRBV20-1 with TRBJ1-4, with TRBD1 as a possible D gene (6 bases). This clonotype was obtained from a woman aged 60-70 years with COVID-19, enrolled during active disease. Specimen: peripheral blood. DNA for the CDR3: TGCAGTGCTAGTTCAGGGGTGGGAGAAAAACTGTTTTTT. Residues: CSASSGVGEKLFF.